These 23 T cell receptor beta chains were all obtained from the same sample, sequenced in a study of molecular identifiers for immune sequencing clone quantification. TCRdb recomputed calls from the PCR reads with MiXCR, one row per CDR3 protein. The data contain over 600,000 distinct CDR3 sequences, 15% to 20% of them singletons. Sequencing was done on a sample of naive CD8+ T cells from blood, with Jurkat cell RNA spiked in. This sample's subset: FACS-sorted CD8+CD4-CCR7+CD45RA+ naive T cells. These receptors all come from a human donor in good health. Some libraries in this study had Jurkat cell RNA spiked in.

This clonotype was seen a few times. The chain employs TRBV13 and TRBJ2-3; 15 bases are a match to TRBD2. Looked up from germline, CDR1 is PRHDT and CDR2 is FYEKMQ (reference sequence). The CDR3 totals 19 residues. V gave up 5 bases and J gave up 0 bases; unmatched junction bases: 9. The CDR3 here is CASSESWGLAGGSTDTQYF. DNA for the CDR3: TGTGCCAGCAGCGAGTCTTGGGGACTAGCGGGGGGTAGCACAGATACGCAGTATTTT.

On this clonotype: A much larger clone differs by one base, so this may be a read error. CDR3 sequence reads: CSAGSAPTGLNTEAFF. The CDR3 DNA reads as TGCAGTGCTGGATCCGCCCCGACAGGGTTAAACACTGAAGCTTTCTTT. The chain uses TRBV20-1 and TRBJ1-1; 7 bases map to TRBD1. Germline V gene sequence: CDR1 DFQATT, CDR2 SNEGSKA (reference sequence). The CDR3 is 16 residues long. V was pared by 5 bases and J by 2 bases, with 14 bases of the junction left unmatched.

This clonotype was detected ten times or more. This chain uses TRBV4-2 with TRBJ2-1; D unclear. CDR1 is LGHNA and CDR2 is YNFKEQ in the germline V gene. The CDR3 is made up of 12 amino acids. Trimming removed 5 bases at V and 9 bases at J, with 11 bases between. DNA for the CDR3: TGTGCCAGCAGCTATCTTGGGCCTGAGCAGTTCTTC. Translation: CASSYLGPEQFF.

This chain links TRBV30 with TRBJ1-1; no clear D. CDR1 and CDR2 (germline): GTSNPN, SVGIG (reference sequence). Trimming shortened V by 0 bases and J by 7 bases, and 9 bases separated the two germline ends. The length of the CDR3 is 12 residues. As DNA, the CDR3 is TGTGCCTGGAGTGTCATTGGGGTTGAAGCTTTCTTT. The encoded protein is CAWSVIGVEAFF.

This clonotype was seen just once. This may stem from a read error, because a much larger clone lies one nucleotide away. The chain carries TRBV19 and TRBJ2-1, with unresolved D. Germline V gene sequence: CDR1 LNHDA, CDR2 SQIVND (reference sequence). This CDR3 comprises 11 residues. The CDR3 region has the DNA TGTGCCATAGGACCGCACAATGAGCAGCTCTTC. It encodes CAIGPHNEQLF. Complete variable domain (other parts from reference TRBV19 and TRBJ2-1): DGGITQSPKYLFRKEGQNVTLSCEQNLNHDAMYWYRQDPGQGLRLIYYSQIVNDFQKGDIAEGYSVSREKKESFPLTVTSAQKNPTAFYLCAIGPHNEQLFGPGTRLTVL.

This clonotype was detected ten times or more. This rearrangement joins TRBV14 to TRBJ1-6; no reliable D call. CDR3 size: 18 residues. Between the trimmed V and J ends, which lost 0 bases and 5 bases, there was a span of 17 bases. Looked up from germline, CDR1 is SGHDN and CDR2 is FVKESK. The CDR3 spells CASSQDSPSLLDNSPLHF. CDR3 nucleotides: TGTGCCAGCAGCCAAGATTCCCCCAGCTTACTGGATAATTCACCCCTCCACTTT.

This clonotype has at least ten counts. The chain joins TRBV12-3 or TRBV12-4 to TRBJ2-2; the D gene is possibly TRBD1 (5 bases). The CDR3 is 14 residues long. V lost 4 bases and J lost 5, with 11 bases in between. CDR3 in amino acids: CASSYRGLTGELFF. DNA for the CDR3: TGTGCCAGCAGTTATAGGGGTTTGACCGGGGAGCTGTTTTTT.

A note on this clonotype: With a much larger clone just one base away, this may be a read error. Given the absence of the conserved phenylalanine or tryptophan at the CDR3 end, a read error is likely. The rearrangement links TRBV15 to TRBJ2-7, with no clear D. CDR3 length equals 13 residues. The germline V gene has CDR1 LNHNV and CDR2 YYDKDF (reference sequence). V was cut by 0 bases and J by 6 bases, with 9 bases left in between. This CDR3 reads CATSREGWGEQYL. The CDR3 nucleotides read TGTGCCACCAGCAGAGAGGGGTGGGGCGAGCAGTACCTC.

Ten or more counts support this clonotype. The CDR3 sequence is CASNFPGTRNEQYF. The CDR3, as DNA: TGCGCCAGCAACTTTCCAGGGACGAGGAACGAGCAGTACTTC. V and J are TRBV5-1 and TRBJ2-7, with D perhaps matching TRBD1 or TRBD2 (5 bases each). Trimming shortened V by 6 bases and J by 5 bases, and 18 bases separated the two germline ends. This CDR3 region has 14 residues. The germline V gene encodes CDR1 SGHRS and CDR2 YFSETQ.

This clonotype occurred many times. V usage is TRBV6-2 or TRBV6-3 and J usage is TRBJ1-5, with D maybe TRBD1 (6 bases). CDR3 length equals 23 residues. Per the germline V gene, CDR1 is MNHEY and CDR2 is SVGEGT. The ends were cut back, 2 bases at V and 0 bases at J, with 32 bases in the middle. Here the CDR3 reads CASSYNLRMGTPAFETSNQPQHF. In DNA, the CDR3 is TGTGCCAGCAGTTACAATTTGAGAATGGGGACACCGGCTTTCGAAACTAGCAATCAGCCCCAGCATTTT.

This clonotype appeared a few times. This chain links TRBV20-1 with TRBJ2-5; D is ambiguous. Trimming pared 0 bases from V and 1 base from J, leaving 9 bases between. The CDR3 consists of 14 residues. Per germline, CDR1 DFQATT and CDR2 SNEGSKA (reference sequence). The CDR3: CSARDRQIQETQYF. Written as DNA, the CDR3 is TGCAGTGCTAGAGATCGCCAAATCCAAGAGACCCAGTACTTC.

In the case of this clonotype: A much larger clone lies one base from this, so it may be a read error. The chain couples TRBV5-1 to TRBJ2-1; possible D gene TRBD2, 5 bases. Germline CDR1 SGHRS, CDR2 YFSETQ. CDR3 length: 16 residues. CDR3 loop: CACSLSGMSSYNEQFF. CDR3 nucleotides: TGCGCCTGCAGCTTGTCCGGGATGAGCTCCTACAATGAGCAGTTCTTC.

The sample holds many counts of this clonotype. This chain uses TRBV7-9 with TRBJ2-3; 9 bases match TRBD2. The CDR3 sequence is 17 residues long. Germline V gene lookup returns CDR1 SEHNR and CDR2 FQNEAQ (reference sequence). V dropped 1 base and J dropped 5; count of bases not matched to a gene: 10. CDR3 DNA sequence: TGTGCCAGCAGCTTAGGCGCAGCGGGGGGCGATCGAGATACGCAGTATTTT. Its protein is CASSLGAAGGDRDTQYF.

A few counts support this clonotype. J is TRBJ2-7 and V is TRBV2, with D unresolved. The V end lost 7 bases, the J end lost 2 bases, and 9 bases lay between the germline ends. CDR1 SNHLY and CDR2 FYNNEI come from the germline V gene. The CDR3 runs to 12 residues. CDR3 in amino acids: CASIQNAYEQYF. For the CDR3, the DNA is TGTGCCAGCATTCAGAACGCCTACGAGCAGTACTTC.

This clonotype occurred many times. The rearrangement joins TRBV4-1 to TRBJ2-3, with D maybe TRBD2 (6 bases). CDR1 and CDR2 (germline): MGHRA, YSYEKL. Between the trimmed V and J ends, which lost 4 bases and 0 bases, there was a span of 11 bases. The CDR3 loop spans 15 amino acids. The CDR3 bases are TGCGCCAGCAGCCGCCAGCGGGTTAGCACAGATACGCAGTATTTT. Amino acid sequence: CASSRQRVSTDTQYF.

The chain combines TRBV27 with TRBJ2-5, with TRBD1 identical over 9 bases. The CDR3 covers 19 residues. The ends lost 5 bases at V and 4 bases at J; junction bases unmatched: 20. Germline V CDR1 and CDR2: MNHEY, SMNVEV (reference sequence). CDR3 region: CASSTRTGARPHGPETQYF. In nucleotides, the CDR3 is TGTGCCAGCAGTACCAGGACAGGGGCAAGACCTCACGGCCCAGAGACCCAGTACTTC.

This clonotype was recorded many times. CDR3 DNA: TGCAGCGTTACGGGACTGGAGAGCTCCTACGAGCAGTACTTC. It yields the protein CSVTGLESSYEQYF. The V and J genes are TRBV29-1 and TRBJ2-7, with a tentative D call TRBD2 (6 bases). V gave up 5 bases and J gave up 0 bases, with 14 bases separating them. The CDR3 contains 14 residues. The germline gives CDR1 SQVTM, CDR2 ANQGSEA.

The chain uses TRBV2 and TRBJ2-1; D call uncertain. Germline V lookup: CDR1 SNHLY, CDR2 FYNNEI. Trimming stripped 11 bases from V and 1 base from J, with 12 bases between. The CDR3 has 13 residues. The CDR3 loop is CASEGPSYNEQFF. In DNA, the CDR3 is TGTGCCTCTGAAGGACCGTCCTACAATGAGCAGTTCTTC.

This chain connects TRBV11-2 to TRBJ2-7; D is tentatively TRBD1 or TRBD2 (5 bases each). V was cut by 4 bases and J by 5 bases, with 12 bases left in between. Germline V lookup: CDR1 SGHAT, CDR2 FQNNGV. This CDR3 has 13 residues. The CDR3 nucleotides read TGTGCCAGCAGCTCCGGGGCGAGGCACGAGCAGTACTTC. Encoded protein: CASSSGARHEQYF.

The sample holds many counts of this clonotype. The J gene is TRBJ2-1, the V gene TRBV9; maybe TRBD1 (5 bases). This CDR3 is 14 amino acids long. Germline V lookup: CDR1 SGDLS, CDR2 YYNGEE. Trimming took 4 bases from V and 5 from J, leaving 13 bases between them. The CDR3: CASSPPGQDNEQFF. The CDR3 bases are TGTGCCAGCAGCCCCCCTGGACAAGACAATGAGCAGTTCTTC.

This chain joins TRBV7-9 and TRBJ1-2, with 7 nucleotides matching TRBD1. In germline, CDR1 is SEHNR, CDR2 FQNEAQ (reference sequence). Trimming cost V 11 bases and J 8 bases; bases outside gene matches: 11. This CDR3 has 12 amino acids. The CDR3 spells CAGEIGGDGYTF. The CDR3 DNA sequence: TGTGCCGGCGAAATAGGGGGCGACGGCTACACCTTC.

Remarks on this clonotype: This could be a read error, since a much larger clone is one nucleotide away. The J gene is TRBJ2-2, the V gene TRBV19, with D tentatively TRBD1 (5 bases). Germline-derived CDR1 and CDR2 are LNHDA and SQIVND (reference sequence). The length of the CDR3 is 14 residues. The CDR3 DNA is TGTGTCAGTACCTACACAGGAAACACCGGGGAGCTGTTTTTT. Residues: CVSTYTGNTGELFF.

In its sample, this clonotype was seen many times. This chain joins TRBV7-6 and TRBJ2-7; the match to TRBD2 covers 8 bases. Germline V gene data show CDR1 as SGHVS and CDR2 as FNYEAQ. CDR3 length equals 14 residues. The trim removed 7 bases at V and 3 bases at J, leaving 8 bases unmatched. The CDR3 region has the DNA TGTGCCAGCACAAGAGGGGGGACTAGCTACGAGCAGTACTTC. Protein sequence: CASTRGGTSYEQYF.